The 2 T cell receptor beta chains in this list originate from one sample, sequenced in a study of OX40 agonist ivuxolimab in advanced cancers. Sequenced by immunoSEQ multiplex PCR; TCRdb stores in-frame clones only, minus some. The table includes 6,000 to 7,000 clones, 69% detected once. The starting material was CD4+ or CD8+ T cells sorted from blood, obtained in a trial of the OX40 agonist ivuxolimab. These receptors came from an adult with an advanced solid tumor such as melanoma, head and neck, liver or kidney cancer.

The chain employs TRBV2 and TRBJ2-3, with D perhaps assigned TRBD1 or TRBD2 (5 bases each). V was trimmed by 2 bases and J by 5 bases, leaving 11 bases between them. The CDR3 covers 14 residues. Germline V gene data show CDR1 as SNHLY and CDR2 as FYNNEI. The CDR3 DNA is TGTGCCAGCAGTGAACGTTATGGGGGAGATACGCAGTATTTT. Its protein product is CASSERYGGDTQYF.

A single count supports this clone. The chain couples TRBV19 to TRBJ2-2; the D is unclear. The CDR3 runs 13 residues. Trimming cost V 3 bases and J 6 bases, with 8 bases left between them. The V gene's germline CDR1 is LNHDA and CDR2 SQIVND (reference sequence). CDR3 coding DNA: TGTGCCAGTAGTATTATAGGGCCCGGGGAGCTGTTTTTT. Amino acids: CASSIIGPGELFF.